The 24 T cell receptor beta chains in this list originate from one sample, sequenced in a study of patients and donors after allogeneic stem cell transplantation. One entry per CDR3 protein, called by TCRdb with MiXCR from the RT-PCR reads. Of some 880,000 distinct CDR3 sequences detected, 18% appear once; the ten largest clones hold roughly 6%. Sequenced: blood, either unsorted or a sorted T cell fraction (not recorded which). Receptors originate from a human donor who was either an allogeneic HSCT recipient or a stem cell or donor lymphocyte infusion donor (not recorded which). It is not recorded whose cells these are; they may come from a transplant donor.

The chain employs TRBV2 and TRBJ1-1; TRBD1 might be the D (5 bases). Trimming took 10 bases from V and 3 from J, leaving 15 bases between them. This CDR3 is 13 amino acids long. Germline V gives CDR1 SNHLY, CDR2 FYNNEI. In nucleotides, the CDR3 is TGTGCCACCCAAGAGGCGGGGGACACTGAAGCTTTCTTT. This gives the protein CATQEAGDTEAFF.

This clonotype came up a few times. The V and J genes are TRBV20-1 and TRBJ1-5; TRBD1 matches 10 bases. Germline-derived CDR1 and CDR2 are DFQATT and SNEGSKA (reference sequence). V dropped 6 bases and J dropped 11; count of bases not matched to a gene: 13. The CDR3 sequence is 14 residues long. CDR3 DNA sequence: TGCAGTGCCCTGGACAGGGGGGAGGGATGGTCCCAGCATTTT. Its protein is CSALDRGEGWSQHF.

This clonotype was detected a few times. The chain's CDR3 is CASSRDRAGETQYF. CDR3 bases: TGCGCCAGCAGCCGCGACAGGGCGGGAGAGACCCAGTACTTC. This rearrangement joins TRBV5-1 to TRBJ2-5; 7 bases align to TRBD1. The CDR3 spans 14 residues. Trimming took 4 bases from V and 4 from J; bases not matched to a gene: 7. Germline assignment: CDR1 SGHRS and CDR2 YFSETQ.

This rearrangement joins TRBV5-1 to TRBJ2-1, with 7 nucleotides matching TRBD1. Germline V gives CDR1 SGHRS, CDR2 YFSETQ. With V trimmed by 1 base and J by 5 bases, 12 bases remained unmatched. This CDR3 comprises 17 residues. Here the CDR3 DNA reads TGCGCCAGCAGCTTGCCGACCTCCGGGACAGCCAACAATGAGCAGTTCTTC. Amino acids: CASSLPTSGTANNEQFF.

This clonotype was found a few times. The V gene is TRBV11-1, the J gene TRBJ2-1, with D perhaps TRBD1 (5 bases). The CDR3 runs to 13 residues. Trimming shortened V by 3 bases and J by 7 bases, and 10 bases separated the two germline ends. Germline CDR1 reads SGHAT; CDR2 reads FQDESV (reference sequence). The DNA for the CDR3 is TGTGCCAGCAGCTTCACCCAGGGAAATGAGCAGTTCTTC. Amino acid sequence: CASSFTQGNEQFF.

This chain joins TRBV25-1 and TRBJ1-1; a weak D match, TRBD1 (6 bases). Between the trimmed V and J ends, which lost 5 bases and 7 bases, there was a span of 26 bases. Germline CDR1 MGHDK, CDR2 SYGVNS. The CDR3 is 17 residues long. The CDR3 loop is CASSFLVGGLTENEAFF. The CDR3 coding sequence is TGTGCCAGCAGTTTCCTTGTTGGGGGGCTGACTGAAAATGAAGCTTTCTTT.

The CDR3 nucleotides read TGTGCCAGCAGCTTAGTGACACTAGCGTTCGGGAATGAGCAGTTCTTC. This sequence encodes CASSLVTLAFGNEQFF. The V gene is TRBV7-9, the J gene TRBJ2-1; 7 nucleotides align to TRBD2. The junction had 10 bases not matched to a gene; V was cut back by 1 base and J by 7 bases. There are 16 residues in the CDR3. CDR1 and CDR2 (germline): SEHNR, FQNEAQ (reference sequence).

The V call is TRBV5-1, the J call TRBJ2-5; 10 bases align to TRBD1. CDR3 length equals 18 residues. J was trimmed by 4 bases and V by 1 base; bases with no gene match: 13. The germline gives CDR1 SGHRS, CDR2 YFSETQ. CDR3 sequence (DNA): TGCGCCAGCAGCTTGATGGGTTCCGGGACAGGGGTCGGAGAGACCCAGTACTTC. Its translation is CASSLMGSGTGVGETQYF.

The V call is TRBV2, the J call TRBJ1-5; tentatively, D is TRBD1 (6 bases). V lost 5 bases, J lost 0 bases, and 14 bases lay in between. The CDR3 is 16 residues long. Looked up from germline, CDR1 is SNHLY and CDR2 is FYNNEI. This chain's CDR3 is CASSLPGTISNQPQHF. In DNA, the CDR3 is TGTGCCAGCAGTCTTCCTGGGACAATTAGCAATCAGCCCCAGCATTTT.

This clonotype was found a few times. The chain recombines TRBV7-9 with TRBJ2-5; either TRBD1 or TRBD2 may supply D (5 bases each). The CDR3 covers 15 residues. Trimming removed 4 bases at V and 4 bases at J, with 16 bases between. From germline, CDR1 is SEHNR and CDR2 FQNEAQ (reference sequence). CDR3 bases: TGTGCCAGCAGCTCACCCACTCTGGGGGTAGAGACCCAGTACTTC. Its translation is CASSSPTLGVETQYF.

The gene calls are TRBV20-1 and TRBJ2-3; D ambiguous. Germline V CDR1 and CDR2: DFQATT, SNEGSKA (reference sequence). V was shortened by 5 bases and J by 2 bases, with 14 bases between the two germline ends. The CDR3 is made up of 14 amino acids. The CDR3 region is CSAALRGFTDTQYF. As DNA, the CDR3 is TGCAGTGCTGCGCTTCGCGGCTTCACAGATACGCAGTATTTT.

This clonotype has a count of ten or more. The V call is TRBV9, the J call TRBJ1-2; D call uncertain. Germline V gene sequence: CDR1 SGDLS, CDR2 YYNGEE. CDR3 size: 13 residues. The ends were cut back, 4 bases at V and 6 bases at J, with 13 bases in the middle. The chain's CDR3 is CASSTSGRNGYTF. CDR3 sequence (DNA): TGTGCCAGCAGCACCAGCGGACGAAATGGCTACACCTTC.

This chain connects TRBV7-2 to TRBJ2-7, with no clear D. The CDR3 is 13 residues long. CDR1 is SGHTA, CDR2 FQGNSA, per germline. V lost 5 bases to trimming and J lost 3 bases, with 11 bases between them. The CDR3, as DNA: TGTGCCAGCAGCCCCAGCCCTGGCTACGAGCAGTACTTC. Amino acid sequence: CASSPSPGYEQYF.

This clonotype was picked up many times. The chain employs TRBV12-3 or TRBV12-4 and TRBJ1-1, with 8 bases matching TRBD1. Losses at the gene ends were 5 bases for V and 8 bases for J; bases not matched to a gene: 13. This CDR3 has 15 amino acids. The CDR3, as DNA: TGTGCCAGCAGTAGAAGCGACAGGGGATCGGGGGAAGCTTTCTTT. Translation gives CASSRSDRGSGEAFF.

V and J are TRBV9 and TRBJ2-1; possible D gene TRBD2, 6 bases. The germline V gene encodes CDR1 SGDLS and CDR2 YYNGEE. Trimming left V 3 bases short and J 6 bases short, with 16 bases between. The length of the CDR3 is 15 residues. The CDR3 reads CASSGGGAPSNEQFF. In DNA form, the CDR3 reads TGTGCCAGCAGCGGGGGCGGGGCCCCCTCCAATGAGCAGTTCTTC.

This clonotype has only a few counts. V usage is TRBV12-3 or TRBV12-4 and J usage is TRBJ2-7; 7 bases line up with TRBD1. The CDR3 loop spans 15 amino acids. V shed 4 bases, J shed 4 bases, and the junction held 10 bases outside the gene matches. The CDR3 spells CASSSGRDSRYEQYF. DNA of the CDR3: TGTGCCAGCAGTTCCGGTAGGGACAGCCGTTACGAGCAGTACTTC.

The V and J genes are TRBV5-1 and TRBJ2-7; D gene unclear. The V and J ends lost 0 bases and 6 bases respectively, with 10 bases between them. The CDR3 has 13 residues. Germline-derived CDR1 and CDR2 are SGHRS and YFSETQ. The CDR3 spells CASSLGTEGEQYF. The CDR3 DNA is TGCGCCAGCAGCTTGGGTACGGAAGGCGAGCAGTACTTC. Variable domain in full (rest from reference TRBV5-1 and TRBJ2-7): KAGVTQTPRYLIKTRGQQVTLSCSPISGHRSVSWYQQTPGQGLQFLFEYFSETQRNKGNFPGRFSGRQFSNSRSEMNVSTLELGDSALYLCASSLGTEGEQYFGPGTRLTVT.

This rearrangement joins TRBV6-2 or TRBV6-3 to TRBJ1-5; 7 bases agree with TRBD1. This CDR3 spans 14 amino acids. The junction had 11 bases not matched to a gene; V was cut back by 6 bases and J by 9 bases. CDR1 and CDR2 (germline): MNHEY, SVGEGT. The CDR3 loop is CASSHDRVGWPQHF. CDR3 in DNA: TGTGCCAGCAGCCACGACAGGGTAGGTTGGCCCCAGCATTTT.

The table lists this clonotype with a few counts. The chain combines TRBV11-2 with TRBJ2-2; 10 bases line up with TRBD2. Germline lookup yields CDR1 SGHAT and CDR2 FQNNGV. J lost 6 bases, V lost 2 bases, and 9 bases had no gene match. This CDR3 has 17 residues. CDR3 sequence: CASSLRLAGPSAGELFF. The DNA for the CDR3 is TGTGCCAGCAGCTTAAGACTAGCGGGTCCCTCCGCCGGGGAGCTGTTTTTT.

The chain joins TRBV7-9 to TRBJ2-7; 12 nucleotides match TRBD1. From germline, CDR1 is SEHNR and CDR2 FQNEAQ (reference sequence). Trimming cost V 0 bases and J 5 bases; bases outside gene matches: 2. The CDR3 contains 15 residues. The CDR3 protein is CASSLAGTGGHEQYF. The DNA for the CDR3 is TGTGCCAGCAGCTTAGCGGGGACAGGGGGCCACGAGCAGTACTTC.

This clonotype has just a few counts. The rearrangement joins TRBV29-1 to TRBJ1-5; tentatively, D is TRBD1 (5 bases). V lost 5 bases to trimming and J lost 0 bases, with 17 bases between them. This CDR3 comprises 16 residues. From germline, CDR1 is SQVTM and CDR2 ANQGSEA. CDR3 loop: CSVSVRAPDSNQPQHF. For the CDR3, the DNA is TGCAGCGTTTCGGTCAGGGCCCCAGATAGCAATCAGCCCCAGCATTTT.

The chain carries TRBV10-3 and TRBJ1-2; 7 bases line up with TRBD1. The V gene end was trimmed by 4 bases and the J gene end by 6 bases; junction bases not matched to a gene: 17. Germline loops: CDR1 ENHRY, CDR2 SYGVKD. The CDR3 contains 17 residues. The CDR3 nucleotides read TGTGCCATCAGTGGCCCTCTCCGGGGACAGCAGTTTGATGGCTACACCTTC. Amino acids: CAISGPLRGQQFDGYTF.

This clonotype came up many times. The rearrangement joins TRBV10-3 to TRBJ2-7; a weak D match, TRBD1 (5 bases). The CDR3 runs 15 residues. Germline loops: CDR1 ENHRY, CDR2 SYGVKD. V lost 0 bases, J lost 5 bases, and 14 bases lay in between. The CDR3 protein is CAISESPGQPDEQYF. The DNA for the CDR3 is TGTGCCATCAGTGAGTCGCCAGGACAACCCGACGAGCAGTACTTC.

The chain recombines TRBV6-5 with TRBJ2-1; TRBD2 matches at 12 bases. V trimming: 1 base; J trimming: 6 bases; junction bases outside the gene matches: 4. Germline loops: CDR1 MNHEY, CDR2 SVGAGI. CDR3 length: 16 residues. The DNA of the CDR3 is TGTGCCAGCAGTTACTGGGCTAGCGGGGGGGTCAATGAGCAGTTCTTC. Translation: CASSYWASGGVNEQFF.